A single sample gave rise to the 19 T cell receptor beta chains below, sequenced in a study of vaccination and CD4 T cells after COVID-19. A single record per CDR3 protein comes from TCRdb applying MiXCR to the PCR reads. The sample includes 20,000 or so distinct CDR3 sequences, around three fifths of them seen just once. Sequenced here: CD4+ T cells from blood, sampled after SARS-CoV-2 vaccination. The receptors shown here come from a human donor who had recovered from COVID-19.

The chain couples TRBV20-1 to TRBJ1-6; D is perhaps TRBD1 (5 bases). The CDR3 contains 17 residues. Germline assignment: CDR1 DFQATT and CDR2 SNEGSKA (reference sequence). With 0 bases removed from V and 7 bases from J, the gap between germline ends came to 19 bases. The CDR3 bases are TGCAGTGCTAGAGATGTAGGGCAGGGCGGCTCCAATTCACCCCTCCACTTT. This codes for CSARDVGQGGSNSPLHF.

V and J are TRBV10-1 and TRBJ2-1, with 9 bases that match TRBD2. After removal of 6 bases from V and 7 bases from J, the junction contained 10 bases not matched to a gene. The CDR3 extends over 15 amino acids. Germline loops: CDR1 WNHNN, CDR2 SYGVQD (reference sequence). The CDR3 spells CASSGRGGDRNEQFF. CDR3 bases: TGCGCCAGCAGCGGGCGGGGGGGTGATAGAAATGAGCAGTTCTTC.

The table lists this clonotype with a few counts. The gene calls are TRBV20-1 and TRBJ2-5; D call uncertain. This CDR3 is built from 10 residues. Germline CDR1 DFQATT, CDR2 SNEGSKA (reference sequence). The V and J ends lost 4 bases and 5 bases respectively, with 5 bases between them. CDR3 in amino acids: CSAMTETQYF. In DNA form, the CDR3 reads TGCAGTGCTATGACGGAGACCCAGTACTTC.

This clonotype came up a few times. V and J are TRBV7-6 and TRBJ2-5; 11 positions match TRBD2. Germline values: CDR1 SGHVS, CDR2 FNYEAQ. This CDR3 has 16 residues. The trim removed 1 base at V and 1 base at J, leaving 2 bases unmatched. The CDR3 DNA sequence: TGTGCCAGCAGCTTAGGACTAGCGGGACTCCAAGAGACCCAGTACTTC. Translated, it gives CASSLGLAGLQETQYF.

A note on this clonotype: A read error is possible here, since a much larger clone lies one base away. The chain couples TRBV7-2 to TRBJ2-3, with D uncertain. V dropped 2 bases and J dropped 5 bases, with 2 bases sitting between them. The CDR3 runs 11 residues. Germline values: CDR1 SGHTA, CDR2 FQGNSA. The CDR3 coding sequence is TGTGCCAGCAGCTTAAAAGATACGCAGTATTTT. It yields the protein CASSLKDTQYF.

The V and J genes are TRBV20-1 and TRBJ2-1, with D uncertain. Trimming removed 0 bases at V and 9 bases at J, with 12 bases between. The germline CDR1 and CDR2 sequences are DFQATT and SNEGSKA (reference sequence). The CDR3 is 13 residues long. The CDR3 DNA reads TGCAGTGCTAGAGATCCTGTTGGCGGTGAGCAGTTCTTC. It translates to CSARDPVGGEQFF.

This clonotype was observed a handful of times. This sequence joins TRBV7-9 and TRBJ1-3; no firm D call. CDR3 size: 15 residues. Germline-derived CDR1 and CDR2 are SEHNR and FQNEAQ (reference sequence). V lost 5 bases and J 0 bases, leaving 11 bases between the germline ends. The CDR3 nucleotides are TGTGCCAGCAGCCGGCCGGGTGCCTCTGGAAACACCATATATTTT. As protein: CASSRPGASGNTIYF.

DNA of the CDR3: TGCAGCGTTGAGGTCACAGATACGCAGTATTTT. This codes for CSVEVTDTQYF. The V call is TRBV29-1, the J call TRBJ2-3; the D is unclear. Trimming pared 3 bases from V and 2 bases from J, leaving 3 bases between. Germline V gene sequence: CDR1 SQVTM, CDR2 ANQGSEA. This CDR3 is built from 11 residues.

This clonotype was seen a handful of times. The gene calls are TRBV20-1 and TRBJ2-1, with TRBD2 as a possible D gene (7 bases). V lost 0 bases, J lost 4 bases, and 16 bases lay in between. The CDR3 has 16 residues. Per germline, CDR1 DFQATT and CDR2 SNEGSKA (reference sequence). CDR3 sequence reads: CSARDWGREKYNEQFF. The CDR3 region has the DNA TGCAGTGCTAGAGACTGGGGGCGGGAGAAGTACAATGAGCAGTTCTTC.

In its sample, this clonotype was seen a few times. The chain has TRBV7-3 and TRBJ2-7; D not resolved. The germline CDR1 and CDR2 sequences are SGHTA and FQGTGA. CDR3 length: 16 amino acids. V was clipped by 2 bases and J by 0 bases, with 14 bases between them. CDR3 nucleotides: TGTGCCAGCAGCTTATCGGCAGCAACAAGCTCCTACGAGCAGTACTTC. Amino acid sequence: CASSLSAATSSYEQYF.

This clonotype occurred a few times. This chain links TRBV7-6 with TRBJ1-1; the D gene is possibly TRBD1 (6 bases). The CDR3 consists of 13 residues. Trimming cost V 6 bases and J 0 bases, with 8 bases left between them. Looked up from germline, CDR1 is SGHVS and CDR2 is FNYEAQ. DNA of the CDR3: TGTGCCAGCAGAGGACAGATGAACACTGAAGCTTTCTTT. Its translation: CASRGQMNTEAFF.

The rearrangement links TRBV20-1 to TRBJ2-7; D gene uncertain. The CDR3 is 12 amino acids. V lost 3 bases and J 1 base, leaving 7 bases between the germline ends. From germline, CDR1 is DFQATT and CDR2 SNEGSKA (reference sequence). The CDR3 DNA follows: TGCAGTGCTAGCCCGGATTCCTACGAGCAGTACTTC. Translating it yields CSASPDSYEQYF.

The rearrangement links TRBV6-5 to TRBJ2-5; D is possibly TRBD1 (5 bases). Trimming left V 2 bases short and J 1 base short, with 8 bases between. CDR3 length equals 14 residues. Germline values: CDR1 MNHEY, CDR2 SVGAGI. CDR3 loop: CASSYDSFQETQYF. CDR3 coding DNA: TGTGCCAGCAGTTACGACAGTTTCCAAGAGACCCAGTACTTC.

This chain joins TRBV2 and TRBJ2-4, with D tentatively TRBD1 (5 bases). V was clipped by 7 bases and J by 3 bases, with 16 bases between them. CDR3 length: 15 amino acids. Per germline, CDR1 SNHLY and CDR2 FYNNEI. Here the CDR3 reads CASTAGQGNKNIQYF. The CDR3 DNA sequence: TGTGCCAGCACGGCTGGGCAGGGCAACAAAAACATTCAGTACTTC.

V gene TRBV15 combines with J gene TRBJ1-2, with D perhaps TRBD1 (5 bases). V dropped 9 bases and J dropped 4 bases, with 12 bases sitting between them. CDR1 is LNHNV and CDR2 is YYDKDF in the germline V gene (reference sequence). The CDR3 has 12 residues. DNA for the CDR3: TGTGCCACAGGAGGCAGGGCCTATGGCTACACCTTC. It translates to CATGGRAYGYTF.

This sequence joins TRBV20-1 and TRBJ2-3, with TRBD1 identical over 10 bases. Germline loops: CDR1 DFQATT, CDR2 SNEGSKA (reference sequence). The CDR3 spans 16 residues. The junction had 8 bases not matched to a gene; V was cut back by 0 bases and J by 5 bases. The CDR3 region is CSARDFGTGVIDTQYF. CDR3 DNA sequence: TGCAGTGCTAGAGATTTCGGGACAGGGGTCATAGATACGCAGTATTTT.

Note on this clonotype: Germline is not matched at one junction end, which may reflect a read error. The chain recombines TRBV5-1 with TRBJ1-1; 7 bases are a match to TRBD1. The CDR3 runs 14 residues. Germline CDR1 and CDR2: SGHRS and YFSETQ. The CDR3 bases are TGCGCCAGCAGCTCAGGGACAGCGGGCACTGAAGCTTCCTTT. Translating gives CASSSGTAGTEASF.

This clonotype was found once. CDR3: CASSLAWDGYTF. The CDR3 DNA reads TGTGCCAGCAGCTTAGCTTGGGACGGCTACACCTTC. The chain has TRBV7-9 and TRBJ1-2, with a weak D call TRBD1 (5 bases). The CDR3 runs to 12 residues. Germline V gives CDR1 SEHNR, CDR2 FQNEAQ (reference sequence). V was cut by 0 bases and J by 8 bases, with 7 bases left in between.

This clonotype was seen more than once but under ten times. This chain links TRBV6-1 with TRBJ1-1, with D unclear. CDR3 length equals 15 residues. Germline V gene lookup returns CDR1 MNHNS and CDR2 SASEGT. V was clipped by 8 bases and J by 5 bases, with 21 bases between them. The CDR3 spells CASSLKPQLVTEAFF. The DNA for the CDR3 is TGTGCCAGCTCCTTAAAACCTCAATTGGTAACTGAAGCTTTCTTT.